These 19 T cell receptor beta chains originate from one sample sequenced in a study of Graves' ophthalmopathy and Graves' hyperthyroidism. TCR beta CDR3 regions were amplified from RNA transcripts. Second-round multiplex PCR came after a first-round RT-PCR that employed HTBI primers. Each CDR3 protein gets one entry after TCRdb re-called the multiplex PCR reads with MiXCR. The data show some 750,000 distinct CDR3 sequences, 40% seen once. The sample consisted of peripheral blood. The receptors were gathered from an adult man with Graves' ophthalmopathy.

The chain has TRBV6-6 and TRBJ2-7; D is ambiguous. Per germline, CDR1 MNHNY and CDR2 SVGAGI (reference sequence). The length of the CDR3 is 14 residues. Trimming cost V 0 bases and J 1 base, with 7 bases left between them. This CDR3 reads CASSYSVVSYEQYF. The CDR3 DNA is TGTGCCAGCAGTTACTCGGTAGTGTCCTACGAGCAGTACTTC.

This clonotype appeared a few times. The CDR3 DNA sequence: TGCGCCAGCAGCTTGGGGGGGACTAGCGGGAGAACCGAGCAGTACTTC. It codes for CASSLGGTSGRTEQYF. The J gene is TRBJ2-7, the V gene TRBV5-1; 14 nucleotides line up with TRBD2. With 0 bases clipped from V and 6 bases from J, the junction kept 5 bases outside the gene matches. Per germline, CDR1 SGHRS and CDR2 YFSETQ. The CDR3 contains 16 residues.

The sample holds many counts of this clonotype. The DNA of the CDR3 is TGTGCCATCACCCGGACAGGTAGCGGAAATACGGAAGATGGCTACACCTTC. Protein sequence: CAITRTGSGNTEDGYTF. The genes are TRBV10-3 and TRBJ1-2; 7 bases map to TRBD1. The V gene's germline CDR1 is ENHRY and CDR2 SYGVKD. The CDR3 spans 17 residues. Germline trimming cut 7 bases from V and 6 bases from J; bases unmatched to any gene: 20.

Comment on this clonotype: At one of its ends the junction is not consistent with the germline gene, which may arise from a read error. The V gene is TRBV10-3, the J gene TRBJ1-1; D is unclear. Germline-derived CDR1 and CDR2 are ENHRY and SYGVKD. The CDR3 contains 15 residues. In DNA, the CDR3 is TGTGCCAGCAGTTTAGAGGGTTCCACGAACACTGAAGCTTTCTTT. It translates to CASSLEGSTNTEAFF.

This clonotype was detected once. This rearrangement joins TRBV15 to TRBJ1-1; D unresolved. V was clipped by 3 bases and J by 1 base, with 12 bases between them. The CDR3 runs to 15 residues. Germline CDR1 and CDR2: LNHNV and YYDKDF (reference sequence). DNA for the CDR3: TGTGCCACCAGCAGTGAGGCAGGCGGGAACACTGAAGCTTTCTTT. Its protein product is CATSSEAGGNTEAFF.

V and J are TRBV4-3 and TRBJ2-5; 7 bases map to TRBD1. This CDR3 spans 15 amino acids. Unmatched junction bases numbered 3, after V lost 2 bases and J lost 0 bases. Looked up from germline, CDR1 is LGHNA and CDR2 is YSLEER. CDR3 sequence (DNA): TGCGCCAGCAGCCAATCGACAGGGAACCAAGAGACCCAGTACTTC. Residues: CASSQSTGNQETQYF.

This clonotype appeared many times. V and J are TRBV9 and TRBJ1-5; 7 bases fit TRBD1. The CDR3 sequence is 18 residues long. Losses at the gene ends were 0 bases for V and 0 bases for J; bases not matched to a gene: 9. Germline loops: CDR1 SGDLS, CDR2 YYNGEE. The CDR3 sequence is CASSVGDSSDDSNQPQHF. The CDR3 DNA reads TGTGCCAGCAGCGTAGGGGACAGCTCCGATGATAGCAATCAGCCCCAGCATTTT.

This chain uses TRBV29-1 with TRBJ1-4, with a tentative D call TRBD1 (6 bases). Trimming left V 8 bases short and J 0 bases short, with 19 bases between. CDR1 is SQVTM and CDR2 is ANQGSEA in the germline V gene. This CDR3 is 16 amino acids long. The chain's CDR3 is CSSGVDRDATNEKLFF. The DNA of the CDR3 is TGCAGCAGCGGGGTGGACAGAGATGCAACTAATGAAAAACTGTTTTTT.

This clonotype has only a few counts. This chain uses TRBV9 with TRBJ1-6; D might be TRBD1 (5 bases). The CDR3 consists of 15 residues. The V end lost 5 bases, the J end lost 10 bases, and 19 bases lay between the germline ends. Germline V lookup: CDR1 SGDLS, CDR2 YYNGEE. The DNA for the CDR3 is TGTGCCAGCAGTTACGAGGGGACTGGGGGATCACCCCTCCACTTT. The encoded protein is CASSYEGTGGSPLHF. Filled out from reference TRBV9 and TRBJ1-6, the complete variable domain reads DSGVTQTPKHLITATGQRVTLRCSPRSGDLSVYWYQQSLDQGLQFLIQYYNGEERAKGNILERFSAQQFPDLHSELNLSSLELGDSALYFCASSYEGTGGSPLHFGNGTRLTVT.

This chain links TRBV20-1 with TRBJ1-6, with a tentative D call TRBD1 (5 bases). CDR1 and CDR2 (germline): DFQATT, SNEGSKA (reference sequence). V lost 0 bases to trimming and J lost 0 bases, with 9 bases between them. There are 16 residues in the CDR3. As DNA, the CDR3 is TGCAGTGCTAGAGATAGGGGAAGCTCCTATAATTCACCCCTCCACTTT. Amino acids: CSARDRGSSYNSPLHF.

This clonotype was counted between two and nine times. The chain employs TRBV20-1 and TRBJ2-7; D might be TRBD1 or TRBD2, each matching 5 bases. Germline CDR1 DFQATT, CDR2 SNEGSKA (reference sequence). This CDR3 is built from 15 residues. The CDR3: CSVSGANHLSYEQYF. The CDR3 nucleotides read TGCAGCGTGTCCGGGGCCAACCACTTGTCTTACGAGCAGTACTTC.

This clonotype was seen at least ten times. The chain carries TRBV29-1 and TRBJ2-7, with 8 bases matching TRBD1. J gave up 6 bases and V 4 bases, and 11 bases lay outside the gene matches. There are 14 residues in the CDR3. Germline V gene data show CDR1 as SQVTM and CDR2 as ANQGSEA. The CDR3 loop reads CSVGTGSGAGEQYF. Written as DNA, the CDR3 is TGCAGCGTTGGGACAGGGTCGGGGGCTGGCGAGCAGTACTTC.

This clonotype was recorded at least ten times. V gene TRBV12-3 or TRBV12-4 combines with J gene TRBJ1-6; no clear D. Trimming took 3 bases from V and 6 from J, leaving 12 bases between them. The CDR3 sequence is 15 residues long. The CDR3 is CASSFGPKGNSPLHF. As DNA, the CDR3 is TGTGCCAGCAGTTTCGGGCCGAAGGGTAATTCACCCCTCCACTTT.

This clonotype was observed a handful of times. The CDR3 sequence: CASSLGAEAYEQYF. The CDR3 DNA sequence: TGCGCCAGCAGCTTGGGGGCAGAGGCTTACGAGCAGTACTTC. This chain joins TRBV5-1 and TRBJ2-7, with D unresolved. Trimming shortened V by 0 bases and J by 4 bases, and 11 bases separated the two germline ends. Germline V gene data show CDR1 as SGHRS and CDR2 as YFSETQ. CDR3 length equals 14 residues.

V and J are TRBV12-3 or TRBV12-4 and TRBJ2-5; 10 nucleotides match TRBD2. V shed 4 bases and J 1 base; nucleotides not matched to a gene: 9. The CDR3 has 17 residues. For the CDR3, the DNA is TGTGCCAGCAGTTACCGCAGGACTAGCGGTTTCCAAGAGACCCAGTACTTC. Amino acid sequence: CASSYRRTSGFQETQYF.

This clonotype showed up many times. The DNA for the CDR3 is TGCAGCGTTCAAGTTGAACGGAGCTACGAGCAGTACTTC. Translation gives CSVQVERSYEQYF. The chain combines TRBV29-1 with TRBJ2-7; no clear D. Trimming stripped 5 bases from V and 3 bases from J, with 14 bases between. CDR1 and CDR2 (germline): SQVTM, ANQGSEA. The CDR3 loop spans 13 amino acids.

For this clonotype: At one end the junction does not follow the germline gene, possibly because of a read error. This chain uses TRBV24-1 with TRBJ1-5, with a tentative D call TRBD1 (5 bases). The CDR3 is 16 amino acids. Looked up from germline, CDR1 is KGHDR and CDR2 is SFDVKD. This CDR3 is CASSDTGPLSNQPQHF. CDR3 in DNA: TGTGCCAGCAGTGATACGGGACCGCTTAGCAATCAGCCCCAGCATTTT.

About this clonotype itself: Since a much larger clone is just one base distant, this may be a read error. The rearrangement uses TRBV2 and TRBJ1-2; 7 nucleotides line up with TRBD1. After removal of 1 base from V and 6 bases from J, the junction contained 5 bases not matched to a gene. The CDR3 loop spans 14 amino acids. Germline lookup yields CDR1 SNHLY and CDR2 FYNNEI. The CDR3 loop reads CASSEVWTGDGYTF. The CDR3 coding sequence is TGTGCCAGCAGTGAAGTCTGGACAGGCGATGGCTACACCTTC.

This clonotype came up a few times. The chain recombines TRBV7-9 with TRBJ2-7, with a weak D call TRBD1 (6 bases). The germline V gene encodes CDR1 SEHNR and CDR2 FQNEAQ (reference sequence). This CDR3 has 15 residues. The V end was cut by 5 bases, the J end by 0 bases, with 14 bases between. CDR3 loop: CASSGGRGASYEQYF. The CDR3 DNA follows: TGTGCCAGCAGCGGCGGCAGGGGCGCCTCCTACGAGCAGTACTTC.